A selection of T cell receptor beta chains follows, all from one sample in a study of a mutant IDH1 vaccine in newly diagnosed glioma. These receptors have no known antigen. The method was immunoSEQ multiplex PCR; TCRdb's version includes in-frame clones alone and lacks a portion of them. Here the sample spans about 94,000 clones, roughly nine tenths being singletons. The material sequenced was PBMCs, taken from a glioma patient whose treatment included an IDH1 peptide vaccine. These receptors all come from a woman between 50 and 59 years old with glioma. Each CDR3 is given with its conserved first and last residue. The D gene is left open where the match is weak. Rows may omit the clone size; those that give it use once, few, many or a size class.

CDR3nt	CDR3aa	abundance	j_gene	v_gene	d_gene
TGTGCCAGCAGCGACCAACAGGCTCGAGGCTCCTACGAGCAGTACTTC	CASSDQQARGSYEQYF	-	TRBJ2-7	TRBV5-5	-
TGTGCCAGTAGTGGCGGAAACACCATATATTTT	CASSGGNTIYF	-	TRBJ1-3	TRBV19	-
TGTGCCAGCAGTTACTCTGTAGGGTACAATGAGCAGTTCTTC	CASSYSVGYNEQFF	-	TRBJ2-1	TRBV6-6	-
TGTGCCAGCAGTGCGGGACAGGGGAAGACCCAGTACTTC	CASSAGQGKTQYF	-	TRBJ2-5	TRBV2	TRBD1
TGTGCCAGCAGTGAATATCCGTCACGTGATGAAGCTTTCTTT	CASSEYPSRDEAFF	-	TRBJ1-1	TRBV6-1	-
TGTGCCAGCATACCAAGGGACAGGGGATACTCTGGGGCCAACGTCCTGACTTTC	CASIPRDRGYSGANVLTF	-	TRBJ2-6	TRBV7-8	TRBD1
TGTGCCAGCAGCGCTTGGGGCACAGGGGGCAATTCACCCCTCCACTTT	CASSAWGTGGNSPLHF	-	TRBJ1-6	TRBV5-4	TRBD1
TGTGCCAGCTCACCCTCCGACAGGGGCTACGAGCAGTACTTC	CASSPSDRGYEQYF	-	TRBJ2-7	TRBV18	TRBD1
TGTGCCAGCGTGAGAGGCAGCAATCAGCCCCAGCATTTT	CASVRGSNQPQHF	-	TRBJ1-5	TRBV6-6	-
TGTGCCAGCAGTAGCTTAGCGGTCTACAATGAGCAGTTCTTC	CASSSLAVYNEQFF	once	TRBJ2-1	TRBV28	-
TGTGCCAGCAGTGAGGGGTGGGGTCAGCCCCAGCATTTT	CASSEGWGQPQHF	-	TRBJ1-5	TRBV2	-
TGTGCCTGGCGAGGGACTAGCGGACTCACCGGGGAGCTGTTTTTT	CAWRGTSGLTGELFF	-	TRBJ2-2	TRBV30	TRBD2